This TCR beta chain was identified during a study of cytomegalovirus exposure and HLA in healthy donors. Study outcomes and limitations: Most TCR sequences were seen very rarely across donors, but some public TCRs occurred in many. The investigators catalogued 150 to 200 TCR beta chains as cytomegalovirus-associated. Subsequent analysis revealed that first-cohort TCR clusters tended to co-occur in the 120 or so validation repertoires.

In this sample, this clone turned up once. What it recognizes is unknown. Sequenced by immunoSEQ multiplex PCR; TCRdb stores in-frame clones only, minus some. The sample shows tens of thousands of clones, roughly 90% of them seen only once. Germline lookup yields CDR1 MNHNY and CDR2 SVGAGI (reference sequence). The V and J ends lost 5 bases and 4 bases, in that order; junction bases with no gene match: 5. The CDR3 has 15 amino acids. The V call is TRBV6-6, the J call TRBJ2-7; TRBD2 matches 13 bases. This TCR derives from a woman under 40 in good health and CMV-seronegative. Specimen: PBMCs. In nucleotides, the CDR3 is TGTGCCAGCAGTACCGGACTAGCGGGGGAGTACGAGCAGTACTTC. This gives the protein CASSTGLAGEYEQYF.